The 30 T cell receptor beta chains listed next were all sequenced from one sample in a study of beta chain features in type 1 diabetes (dated by TCRdb to the late 2010s). The library relied on the immunoSEQ multiplex PCR assay. The entire amount of isolated RNA was reverse transcribed using the High Capacity cDNA Reverse Transcription Kit, so the sequenced TCRB transcripts were expressed ones. TCRdb provides this immuneACCESS table in a form limited to in-frame rearrangements. Some clones are lacking; in checked studies, under half of them reflect an unresolved V gene, and why the rest are absent is not known. In all, the sample holds almost 350,000 clones, and 7% to 9% of those were seen once. Clones ranked in the top ten supply around 0.44% of the sample. The source material was central memory CD4+ T cells from blood. All receptors derive from a woman under 30 in good health.

A few counts support this clone. The rearrangement links TRBV7-2 to TRBJ2-3; no clear D. CDR3 length: 14 residues. Germline V gives CDR1 SGHTA, CDR2 FQGNSA. Deletions cut 6 bases from V and 2 bases from J, with 12 bases between. CDR3 loop: CASSATGITDTQYF. The CDR3 DNA is TGTGCCAGCAGTGCCACGGGTATCACAGATACGCAGTATTTT.

This clone was seen more than once but under ten times. The rearrangement uses TRBV29-1 and TRBJ2-1; TRBD2 aligns across 16 bases. Trimming at V came to 8 bases and at J to 5 bases, leaving 6 bases not matched to a gene. The CDR3 sequence is 15 residues long. Germline CDR1 SQVTM, CDR2 ANQGSEA. CDR3 loop: CSYGTSGRGNNEQFF. The CDR3, as DNA: TGCAGCTACGGGACTAGCGGGAGGGGAAACAATGAGCAGTTCTTC.

This clone has only a few counts. The chain couples TRBV4-2 to TRBJ2-3; 7 bases line up with TRBD2. The trim removed 0 bases at V and 13 bases at J, leaving 10 bases unmatched. The CDR3 extends over 14 amino acids. The germline gives CDR1 LGHNA, CDR2 YNFKEQ. CDR3 DNA: TGTGCCAGCAGCCAAGAGCAAGGAAGGGGAGGGAAGTATTTT. Translating gives CASSQEQGRGGKYF.

This clone was found a few times. The chain links TRBV5-1 to TRBJ1-2; 7 positions match TRBD1. This CDR3 spans 15 amino acids. With 4 bases clipped from V and 8 bases from J, the junction kept 14 bases outside the gene matches. CDR1 is SGHRS, CDR2 YFSETQ, per germline. CDR3 nucleotide sequence: TGCGCCAGCAGCCAAGGGGACAGCTCCGTCGTAGGCTACACCTTC. Translated: CASSQGDSSVVGYTF.

This clone was detected only a few times. The CDR3 coding sequence is TGTGCCAGCAGTTCCTCCCGGACTAGCGGGAGTCTGGAGACCCAGTACTTC. As protein: CASSSSRTSGSLETQYF. The chain employs TRBV27 and TRBJ2-5; TRBD2 matches 13 bases. Germline CDR1 and CDR2: MNHEY and SMNVEV (reference sequence). The length of the CDR3 is 17 residues. V shed 4 bases and J 5 bases; nucleotides not matched to a gene: 10.

The CDR3 is CASSQYYTPGDTIYF. CDR3 coding DNA: TGCGCCAGCAGCCAGTACTACACTCCTGGGGACACCATATATTTT. This sequence joins TRBV4-1 and TRBJ1-3, with D hard to call. The CDR3 covers 15 residues. With 3 bases removed from V and 8 bases from J, the gap between germline ends came to 17 bases. Germline V CDR1 and CDR2: MGHRA, YSYEKL.

This clone has a handful of counts. V usage is TRBV20-1 and J usage is TRBJ2-1, with D possibly being TRBD2 (5 bases). The CDR3 runs 11 residues. Germline V gives CDR1 DFQATT, CDR2 SNEGSKA (reference sequence). V gave up 0 bases and J gave up 10 bases, with 7 bases separating them. Here the CDR3 reads CSARDWREQFF. The CDR3 DNA follows: TGCAGTGCTAGAGATTGGAGGGAGCAGTTCTTC.

This clone was recorded a few times. This chain joins TRBV11-1 and TRBJ2-7, with 8 bases that match TRBD2. The CDR3 runs 13 residues. V dropped 5 bases and J dropped 3; count of bases not matched to a gene: 3. Per germline, CDR1 SGHAT and CDR2 FQDESV (reference sequence). CDR3: CASSRTSIYEQYF. The CDR3 DNA reads TGTGCCAGCAGCCGGACTAGCATCTACGAGCAGTACTTC.

This clone was counted between two and nine times. This chain uses TRBV27 with TRBJ2-1; D remains unclear. Trimming stripped 2 bases from V and 5 bases from J, with 22 bases between. Germline V gene data show CDR1 as MNHEY and CDR2 as SMNVEV (reference sequence). CDR3 size: 18 residues. CDR3 bases: TGTGCCAGCAGTTTAAGAGCTACGTTGGGGAAGTGGGACAATGAGCAGTTCTTC. It specifies CASSLRATLGKWDNEQFF.

This clone occurred a few times. The rearrangement joins TRBV7-8 to TRBJ2-5; D possibly matches TRBD1 or TRBD2 (5 bases each). The V and J ends lost 1 base and 5 bases respectively, with 11 bases between them. CDR1 is SGHVS and CDR2 is FQNEAQ in the germline V gene. This CDR3 comprises 14 residues. The DNA of the CDR3 is TGTGCCAGCAGCTTAGGTGGTTGGGGGGAGACCCAGTACTTC. It is translated as CASSLGGWGETQYF. Full variable domain (rest looked up from reference TRBV7-8 and TRBJ2-5): GAGVSQSPRYKVAKRGQDVALRCDPISGHVSLFWYQQALGQGPEFLTYFQNEAQLDKSGLPSDRFFAERPEGSVSTLKIQRTQQEDSAVYLCASSLGGWGETQYFGPGTRLLVL.

This chain links TRBV4-2 with TRBJ1-2; a possible D gene is TRBD1 (5 bases). V gave up 1 base and J gave up 2 bases, with 5 bases separating them. Per the germline V gene, CDR1 is LGHNA and CDR2 is YNFKEQ. This CDR3 comprises 13 residues. The CDR3 DNA sequence: TGTGCCAGCAGCCAAGGACAGAACTATGGCTACACCTTC. This gives the protein CASSQGQNYGYTF.

The J gene is TRBJ1-2, the V gene TRBV28; D may be TRBD1 (5 bases). The CDR3 consists of 12 residues. Trimming took 2 bases from V and 8 from J, leaving 9 bases between them. CDR1 MDHEN and CDR2 SYDVKM come from the germline V gene. CDR3 coding DNA: TGTGCCAGCAGTTTAGCCAGGGAGGGCTACACCTTC. Protein product: CASSLAREGYTF.

The rearrangement links TRBV7-2 to TRBJ2-7; the D gene is possibly TRBD2 (5 bases). Germline assignment: CDR1 SGHTA and CDR2 FQGNSA. The CDR3 is made up of 15 amino acids. V lost 0 bases and J lost 3, with 12 bases in between. DNA of the CDR3: TGTGCCAGCAGCTTAGCGTCTAGCAGATACTACGAGCAGTACTTC. It translates to CASSLASSRYYEQYF.

The gene calls are TRBV9 and TRBJ2-5; the D is unclear. CDR1 is SGDLS, CDR2 YYNGEE, per germline. The V end lost 0 bases, the J end lost 1 base, and 10 bases lay between the germline ends. The CDR3 has 15 amino acids. CDR3 sequence: CASSVDGRSQETQYF. For the CDR3, the DNA is TGTGCCAGCAGCGTAGACGGACGAAGCCAAGAGACCCAGTACTTC.

This clone was recorded a few times. The chain recombines TRBV7-9 with TRBJ2-3; 12 nucleotides agree with TRBD2. Germline lookup yields CDR1 SEHNR and CDR2 FQNEAQ (reference sequence). The CDR3 extends over 16 amino acids. V was pared by 4 bases and J by 1 base, with 3 bases of the junction left unmatched. For the CDR3, the DNA is TGTGCCAGCAGCTACGGACTAGCGGGACGCACAGATACGCAGTATTTT. Protein sequence: CASSYGLAGRTDTQYF.

This clone was counted at least ten times. J is TRBJ2-5 and V is TRBV28; possibly TRBD2 for D (6 bases). This CDR3 is 14 amino acids long. Trimming removed 6 bases from V and 2 bases from J, with 13 bases in between. CDR1 MDHEN and CDR2 SYDVKM come from the germline V gene. The CDR3 loop reads CASSQTSTQETQYF. CDR3 DNA sequence: TGTGCCAGCAGCCAAACTAGCACGCAAGAGACCCAGTACTTC.

The chain couples TRBV7-2 to TRBJ1-1, with 8 bases that match TRBD1. The V and J ends lost 3 bases and 1 base, in that order; junction bases with no gene match: 7. The CDR3 totals 16 residues. Germline CDR1 reads SGHTA; CDR2 reads FQGNSA. CDR3 coding DNA: TGTGCCAGCAGCTTCCGACAGGGGCTAGGGAACACTGAAGCTTTCTTT. The encoded protein is CASSFRQGLGNTEAFF.

Only a few counts were recorded for this clone. The V and J genes are TRBV14 and TRBJ1-2; D is unresolved. Trimming stripped 4 bases from V and 7 bases from J, with 10 bases between. The CDR3 totals 12 residues. CDR1 is SGHDN, CDR2 FVKESK, per germline. In nucleotides, the CDR3 is TGTGCCAGCAGCCTTGGGGAGGTTGGCTACACCTTC. It codes for CASSLGEVGYTF.

The J gene is TRBJ1-1, the V gene TRBV5-1, with D unclear. Germline CDR1 and CDR2: SGHRS and YFSETQ. The CDR3 has 15 residues. Trimming cost V 2 bases and J 6 bases, with 17 bases left between them. The CDR3 is CASSFMVREGAEAFF. The CDR3 DNA sequence: TGCGCCAGCAGCTTTATGGTCCGGGAAGGAGCTGAAGCTTTCTTT.

This chain connects TRBV6-5 to TRBJ1-2; TRBD1 agrees at 8 bases. Germline V gene sequence: CDR1 MNHEY, CDR2 SVGAGI. The length of the CDR3 is 13 residues. The V segment lost 7 bases and the J segment 8 bases; nucleotides outside the gene matches: 9. CDR3 bases: TGTGCCAGCACCCCACGGACAGGGACCGGCTACACCTTC. Translating gives CASTPRTGTGYTF.

The V gene is TRBV7-2, the J gene TRBJ1-5, with D hard to call. The V gene's germline CDR1 is SGHTA and CDR2 FQGNSA. This CDR3 spans 16 amino acids. Trimming pared 1 base from V and 4 bases from J, leaving 14 bases between. The CDR3, as DNA: TGTGCCAGCAGCTTAGAGTTGTCGGGGTTAAATCAGCCCCAGCATTTT. This translates into CASSLELSGLNQPQHF.

This clone was found a few times. The chain combines TRBV5-4 with TRBJ2-3; 7 bases are shared with TRBD2. Losses at the gene ends were 4 bases for V and 4 bases for J; bases not matched to a gene: 9. Germline V gene sequence: CDR1 SGHNT, CDR2 YYREEE (reference sequence). The CDR3 is 15 amino acids. The CDR3 protein is CASSLGGAGADTQYF. The DNA for the CDR3 is TGTGCCAGCAGCCTTGGCGGGGCGGGAGCAGATACGCAGTATTTT.

The genes are TRBV7-9 and TRBJ2-7; 7 bases line up with TRBD2. The V gene end was trimmed by 5 bases and the J gene end by 3 bases; junction bases not matched to a gene: 10. This CDR3 is built from 15 residues. CDR1 and CDR2 (germline): SEHNR, FQNEAQ (reference sequence). CDR3 DNA sequence: TGTGCCAGCAGCAGAACCCTTGGGAGGGGCTACGAGCAGTACTTC. Encoded protein: CASSRTLGRGYEQYF.

In the case of this clone: Other DNA sequences in this specimen translate into the identical CDR3. The chain employs TRBV28 and TRBJ2-7; tentatively, D is TRBD2 (6 bases). Per germline, CDR1 MDHEN and CDR2 SYDVKM. Trimming took off 4 bases at V and 4 bases at J, with 14 bases between the two ends. CDR3 size: 14 residues. The CDR3 DNA sequence: TGTGCCAGCAGTTCTCCGGGACTTTCTTACGAGCAGTACTTC. It translates to CASSSPGLSYEQYF.

The chain carries TRBV6-1 and TRBJ2-5; D not resolved. The CDR3 is 14 residues long. V was clipped by 1 base and J by 4 bases, with 10 bases between them. The germline CDR1 and CDR2 sequences are MNHNS and SASEGT. The CDR3 protein is CASSEGGAAETQYF. In DNA form, the CDR3 reads TGTGCCAGCAGTGAAGGGGGTGCGGCAGAGACCCAGTACTTC.

This clone was seen more than once but under ten times. This rearrangement joins TRBV28 to TRBJ2-7; tentatively, D is TRBD1 (5 bases). From germline, CDR1 is MDHEN and CDR2 SYDVKM. V lost 10 bases to trimming and J lost 0 bases, with 10 bases between them. This CDR3 is 12 amino acids long. The CDR3 bases are TGTGCCACCCGAGACAGCTCCTACGAGCAGTACTTC. Amino acid sequence: CATRDSSYEQYF.

This clone has just a few counts. J is TRBJ2-1 and V is TRBV20-1; D ambiguous. The germline gives CDR1 DFQATT, CDR2 SNEGSKA (reference sequence). V was pared by 6 bases and J by 8 bases, with 11 bases between. CDR3 length: 11 amino acids. CDR3 nucleotides: TGCAGTGCCCGTGACTGGGATGAGCAGTTCTTC. Translated, it gives CSARDWDEQFF.

This clone appeared a few times. The chain is built from TRBV9 and TRBJ2-1; 11 positions match TRBD1. CDR1 is SGDLS and CDR2 is YYNGEE in the germline V gene. The CDR3 is 16 residues long. The V and J ends lost 4 bases and 9 bases, in that order; junction bases with no gene match: 12. The DNA of the CDR3 is TGTGCCAGCAGCCTCCACCAAGGGACAGGGGGTGGTGAGCAGTTCTTC. This sequence encodes CASSLHQGTGGGEQFF. The variable domain in full, completed from reference TRBV9 and TRBJ2-1, reads DSGVTQTPKHLITATGQRVTLRCSPRSGDLSVYWYQQSLDQGLQFLIQYYNGEERAKGNILERFSAQQFPDLHSELNLSSLELGDSALYFCASSLHQGTGGGEQFFGPGTRLTVL.

Worth noting for this clone: This sample also contains other DNA sequences that code for the same CDR3. This chain connects TRBV18 to TRBJ2-5; TRBD2 matches 9 bases. Germline V gene sequence: CDR1 KGHSH, CDR2 LQKENI. Trimming at V came to 0 bases and at J to 4 bases, leaving 0 bases not matched to a gene. The CDR3 runs to 14 residues. This CDR3 is CASSPPAGGETQYF. The CDR3, as DNA: TGTGCCAGCTCACCACCAGCGGGGGGAGAGACCCAGTACTTC.

CDR3 in amino acids: CASSKDWRRREQYF. CDR3 sequence (DNA): TGTGCCAGTAGTAAAGACTGGCGGAGGAGGGAGCAGTACTTC. The chain couples TRBV19 to TRBJ2-7; a weak D match, TRBD2 (5 bases). The length of the CDR3 is 14 residues. V was pared by 4 bases and J by 7 bases, with 17 bases between. The germline V gene has CDR1 LNHDA and CDR2 SQIVND (reference sequence).